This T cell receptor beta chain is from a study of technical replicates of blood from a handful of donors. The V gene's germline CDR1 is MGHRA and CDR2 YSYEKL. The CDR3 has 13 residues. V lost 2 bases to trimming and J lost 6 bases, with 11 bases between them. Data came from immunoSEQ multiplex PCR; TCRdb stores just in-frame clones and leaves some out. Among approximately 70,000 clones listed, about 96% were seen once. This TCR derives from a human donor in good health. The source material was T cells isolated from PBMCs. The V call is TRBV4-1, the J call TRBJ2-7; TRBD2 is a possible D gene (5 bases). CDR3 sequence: CASSQYGGFEQYF. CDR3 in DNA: TGCGCCAGCAGCCAATATGGCGGGTTCGAGCAGTACTTC.